This T cell receptor (beta chain) was sequenced in a study of blood T cell repertoires in COVID-19. Study-level background: COVID-19 samples collected from the United States, Italy and Spain covered acute and convalescent phases.

The protocol was immunoSEQ multiplex PCR, while the TCRdb copy is restricted to in-frame clones and leaves out a portion. The profile shows 200,000 to 300,000 clones, about 83% of them singletons. Sequences were obtained from peripheral blood. The TCR originated in a woman aged 40 to 49 who had recovered from COVID-19.

The CDR3 here is CASSHDTGTEAFF. The CDR3 nucleotides are TGTGCCAGCTCACACGACACTGGGACTGAAGCTTTCTTT. The V gene is TRBV18, the J gene TRBJ1-1; unclear D gene. V was cut by 4 bases and J by 5 bases, with 11 bases left in between. Germline V lookup: CDR1 KGHSH, CDR2 LQKENI. CDR3 length: 13 residues.